This TCR beta chain was recorded in a study of blood T cell repertoires in COVID-19. Looking at the study overall: There were acute and convalescent COVID-19 samples, and they came from the United States, Italy and Spain. In each case, the material was cDNA or gDNA derived from T cells, B-cell-depleted T cells, or PBMCs.

Recruits, aged about 18 to 90 years, lived in 25 or so US areas. Original data processing: Estimates of nucleated cell counts were drawn from the amplification of reference gene primers. The table came from immunoSEQ multiplex PCR; TCRdb's copy has only in-frame clones and leaves some out. V, J and clone size reflect that table, while D and trimming were determined from the DNA. The sample includes almost 400,000 clones, over 75% seen only once; the top ten take approximately 0.96%. The CDR3 extends over 16 amino acids. V dropped 2 bases and J dropped 3; count of bases not matched to a gene: 6. CDR1 and CDR2 from the germline V gene are LNHDA and SQIVND (reference sequence).

Sequenced: PBMCs or T cells enriched from blood (not recorded which). This TCR was sampled from a woman younger than 45 with acute COVID-19. V is TRBV19 and J is TRBJ2-5, with 10 bases fitting TRBD2. The CDR3 protein is CASSIIFLAGEETQYF. The CDR3 bases are TGTGCCAGTAGTATAATATTCCTAGCGGGAGAAGAGACCCAGTACTTC.